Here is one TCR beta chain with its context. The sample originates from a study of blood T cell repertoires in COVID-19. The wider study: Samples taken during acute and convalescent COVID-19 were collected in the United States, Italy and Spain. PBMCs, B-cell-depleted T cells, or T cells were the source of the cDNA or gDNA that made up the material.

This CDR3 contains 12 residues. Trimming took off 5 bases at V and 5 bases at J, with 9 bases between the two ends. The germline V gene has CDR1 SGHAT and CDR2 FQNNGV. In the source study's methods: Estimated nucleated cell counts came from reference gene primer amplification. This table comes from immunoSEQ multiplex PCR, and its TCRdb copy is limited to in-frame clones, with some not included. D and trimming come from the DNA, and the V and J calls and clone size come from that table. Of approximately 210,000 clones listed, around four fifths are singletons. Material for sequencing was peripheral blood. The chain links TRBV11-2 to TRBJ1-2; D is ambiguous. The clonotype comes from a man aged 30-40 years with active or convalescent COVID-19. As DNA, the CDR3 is TGTGCCAGCAGCCCCGACTTGTATGGCTACACCTTC. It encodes CASSPDLYGYTF.